This T cell receptor beta chain appears in the sequencing data of a study of T cell responses to AZD1222 COVID-19 vaccine. Study observations and caveats: Baseline seropositivity characterized only six AZD1222 recipients. Sampling that yielded the repertoires occurred only after the peak T cell response. Vaccine-related CD4 TCRs covered spike, predominating at 160-218 and 743-854.

Comment on this clone: The target antigen is unknown.

The CDR3 sequence is 18 residues long. Germline V CDR1 and CDR2: MGHDK, SYGVNS. Trimming left V 0 bases short and J 0 bases short, with 14 bases between. Produced via immunoSEQ multiplex PCR; TCRdb's table is partial and in-frame only. The repertoire holds 100,000 or so clones, 70% to 90% seen once, with around 3.1% in the top ten. The TCR sequence derives from an adult in good health. V is TRBV25-1 and J is TRBJ1-4; D is undetermined. The sample in question was peripheral blood, obtained on day 0 of AZD1222 vaccination. The CDR3 DNA reads as TGTGCCAGCAGTGAATATCGGGAGAGTGCAGCAACTAATGAAAAACTGTTTTTT. Translated, it gives CASSEYRESAATNEKLFF.